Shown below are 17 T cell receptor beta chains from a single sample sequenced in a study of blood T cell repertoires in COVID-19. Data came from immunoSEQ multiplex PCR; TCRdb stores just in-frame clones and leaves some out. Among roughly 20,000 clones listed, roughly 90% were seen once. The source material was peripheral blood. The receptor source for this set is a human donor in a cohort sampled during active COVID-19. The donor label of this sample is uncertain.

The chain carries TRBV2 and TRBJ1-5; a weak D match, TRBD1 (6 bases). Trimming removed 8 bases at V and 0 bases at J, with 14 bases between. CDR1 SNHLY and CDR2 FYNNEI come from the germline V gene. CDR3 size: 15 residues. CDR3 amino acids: CASSWDTYSNQPQHF. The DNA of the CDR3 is TGTGCCAGCTCTTGGGACACCTATAGCAATCAGCCCCAGCATTTT.

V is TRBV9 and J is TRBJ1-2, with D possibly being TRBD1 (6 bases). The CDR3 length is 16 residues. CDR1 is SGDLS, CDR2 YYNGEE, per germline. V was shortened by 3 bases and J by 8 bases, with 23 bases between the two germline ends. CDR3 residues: CASSARQSTGPMGYTF. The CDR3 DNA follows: TGTGCCAGCAGCGCCCGACAATCGACAGGCCCTATGGGCTACACCTTC.

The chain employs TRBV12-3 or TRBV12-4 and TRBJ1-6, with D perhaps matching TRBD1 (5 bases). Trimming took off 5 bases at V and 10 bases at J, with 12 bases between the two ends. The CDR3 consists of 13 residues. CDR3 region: CASSPGPGSPLHF. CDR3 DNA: TGTGCCAGCAGTCCAGGGCCCGGCTCACCCCTCCACTTT.

This CDR3 is CASSKVLAGGSFGTNEKLFF. CDR3 nucleotide sequence: TGTGCCAGCAGCAAAGTTCTAGCAGGGGGATCGTTTGGAACTAATGAAAAACTGTTTTTT. The gene calls are TRBV21-1 and TRBJ1-4; TRBD1 is the table's D call, not checked against the DNA. TRBV21-1 is a listed pseudogene. This CDR3 is built from 20 residues.

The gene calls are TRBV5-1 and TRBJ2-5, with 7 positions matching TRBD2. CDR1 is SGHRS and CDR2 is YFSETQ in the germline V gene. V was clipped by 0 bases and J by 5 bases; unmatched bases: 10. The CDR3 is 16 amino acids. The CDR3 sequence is CASSLAGGGELETQYF. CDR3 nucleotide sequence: TGCGCCAGCAGCTTGGCGGGGGGAGGAGAATTGGAGACCCAGTACTTC.

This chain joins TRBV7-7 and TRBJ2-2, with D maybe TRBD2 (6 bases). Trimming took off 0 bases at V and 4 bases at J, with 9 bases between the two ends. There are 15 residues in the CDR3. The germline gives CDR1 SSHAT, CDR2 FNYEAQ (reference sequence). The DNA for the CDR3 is TGTGCCAGCAGCTTAGCGGTCGGGGGCACCGGGGAGCTGTTTTTT. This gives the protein CASSLAVGGTGELFF.

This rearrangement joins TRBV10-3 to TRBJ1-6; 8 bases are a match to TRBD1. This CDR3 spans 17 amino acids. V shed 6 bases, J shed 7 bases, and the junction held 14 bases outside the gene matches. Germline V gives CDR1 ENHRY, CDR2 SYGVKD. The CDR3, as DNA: TGTGCCATCAGCGTAGCTTCCGACAGGGGACCCAATTCACCCCTCCACTTT. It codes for CAISVASDRGPNSPLHF.

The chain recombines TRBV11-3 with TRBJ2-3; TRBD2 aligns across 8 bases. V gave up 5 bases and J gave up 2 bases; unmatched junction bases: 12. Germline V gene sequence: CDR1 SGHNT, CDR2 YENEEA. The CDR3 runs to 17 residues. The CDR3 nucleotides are TGTGCCAGCAGCCCTAGAGGTGGCGGGGGGTTCACAGATACGCAGTATTTT. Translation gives CASSPRGGGGFTDTQYF.

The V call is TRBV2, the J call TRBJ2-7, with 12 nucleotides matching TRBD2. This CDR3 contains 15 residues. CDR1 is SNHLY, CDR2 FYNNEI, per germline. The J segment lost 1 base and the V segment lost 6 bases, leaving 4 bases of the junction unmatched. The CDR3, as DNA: TGTGCCAGCAGACTAGCGGGAGGTAGTTCCTACGAGCAGTACTTC. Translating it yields CASRLAGGSSYEQYF.

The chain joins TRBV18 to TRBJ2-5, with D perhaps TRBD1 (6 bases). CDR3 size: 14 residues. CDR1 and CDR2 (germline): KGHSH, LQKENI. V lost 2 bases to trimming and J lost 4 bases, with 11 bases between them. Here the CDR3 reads CASSPSQGRETQYF. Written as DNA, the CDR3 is TGTGCCAGCTCACCATCACAGGGCAGAGAGACCCAGTACTTC.

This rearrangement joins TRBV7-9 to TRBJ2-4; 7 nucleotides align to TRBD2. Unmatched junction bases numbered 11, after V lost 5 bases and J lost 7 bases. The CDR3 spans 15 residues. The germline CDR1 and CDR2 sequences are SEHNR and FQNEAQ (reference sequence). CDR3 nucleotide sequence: TGTGCCAGCAGCCCCCCAGGCGGGAGTTCGAACATTCAGTACTTC. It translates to CASSPPGGSSNIQYF.

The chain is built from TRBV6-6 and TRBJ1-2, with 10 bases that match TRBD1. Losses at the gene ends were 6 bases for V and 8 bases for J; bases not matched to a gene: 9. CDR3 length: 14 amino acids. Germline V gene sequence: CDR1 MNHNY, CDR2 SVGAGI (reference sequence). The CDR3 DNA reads TGTGCCAGCAGCCCGGGACAGGGGTTGGGGGGCTACACCTTC. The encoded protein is CASSPGQGLGGYTF.

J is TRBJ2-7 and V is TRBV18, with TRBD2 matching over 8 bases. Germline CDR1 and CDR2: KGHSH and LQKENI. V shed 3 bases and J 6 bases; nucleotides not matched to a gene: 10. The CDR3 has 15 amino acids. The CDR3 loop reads CASSPNGAGAGEQYF. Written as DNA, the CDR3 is TGTGCCAGCTCACCTAACGGAGCGGGAGCTGGCGAGCAGTACTTC. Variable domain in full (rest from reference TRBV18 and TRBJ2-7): NAGVMQNPRHLVRRRGQEARLRCSPMKGHSHVYWYRQLPEEGLKFMVYLQKENIIDESGMPKERFSAEFPKEGPSILRIQQVVRGDSAAYFCASSPNGAGAGEQYFGPGTRLTVT.

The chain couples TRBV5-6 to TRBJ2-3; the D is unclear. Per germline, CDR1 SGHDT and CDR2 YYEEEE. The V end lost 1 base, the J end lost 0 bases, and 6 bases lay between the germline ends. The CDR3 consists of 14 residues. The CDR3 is CASSLTASTDTQYF. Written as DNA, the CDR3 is TGTGCCAGCAGCTTGACAGCTAGCACAGATACGCAGTATTTT.

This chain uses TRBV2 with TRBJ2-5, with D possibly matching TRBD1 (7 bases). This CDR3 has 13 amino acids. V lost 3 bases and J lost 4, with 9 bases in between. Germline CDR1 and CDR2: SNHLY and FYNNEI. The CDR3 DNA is TGTGCCAGCAGTGACAGGGGGGTAGAGACCCAGTACTTC. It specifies CASSDRGVETQYF.

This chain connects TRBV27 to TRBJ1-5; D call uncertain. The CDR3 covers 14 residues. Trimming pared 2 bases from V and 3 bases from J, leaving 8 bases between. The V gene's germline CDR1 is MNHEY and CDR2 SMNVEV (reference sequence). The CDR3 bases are TGTGCCAGCAGTTTAACCAGATTCAATCAGCCCCAGCATTTT. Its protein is CASSLTRFNQPQHF.

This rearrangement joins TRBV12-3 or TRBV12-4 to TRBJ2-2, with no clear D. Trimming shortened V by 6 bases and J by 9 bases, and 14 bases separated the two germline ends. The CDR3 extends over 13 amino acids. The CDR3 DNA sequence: TGTGCCAGCAGCCGCCCTACCCCTAGGGAGCTGTTTTTT. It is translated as CASSRPTPRELFF.